The 17 T cell receptor beta chains reported below all come from one sample, sequenced in a study of cytomegalovirus exposure and HLA in healthy donors. PCR used 60 Vbeta primers and 13 Jbeta primers. The assay was immunoSEQ multiplex PCR, and TCRdb's table has in-frame clones only and misses some. The data contain 55,000 to 75,000 clones, 60% to 65% of them singletons. The sample comprised PBMCs. The origin of the receptors is a man aged 30-40 years in good health and CMV-seronegative.

The V and J genes are TRBV5-1 and TRBJ1-6; D gene unclear. The V end was cut by 3 bases, the J end by 8 bases, with 9 bases between. The CDR3 runs to 13 residues. Germline V gene lookup returns CDR1 SGHRS and CDR2 YFSETQ. The CDR3 spells CASSSREDSPLHF. The CDR3 DNA is TGCGCCAGCAGCTCCCGGGAAGATTCACCCCTCCACTTT.

CDR3 in DNA: TGCGCCAGCAGCCAAGAGAACCTGGCTCTTGGTACGCAGTATTTT. Translation gives CASSQENLALGTQYF. The chain joins TRBV4-1 to TRBJ2-3, with unresolved D. CDR1 and CDR2 from the germline V gene are MGHRA and YSYEKL. Trimming took off 0 bases at V and 8 bases at J, with 15 bases between the two ends. The CDR3 has 15 residues.

This clone appeared a few times. V usage is TRBV7-4 and J usage is TRBJ1-5, with D unresolved. V lost 5 bases to trimming and J lost 0 bases, with 11 bases between them. This CDR3 has 15 amino acids. Germline V gene data show CDR1 as SGHVT and CDR2 as SQSDAQ. CDR3 in amino acids: CASSLSLYSNQPQHF. CDR3 bases: TGTGCCAGCAGCCTTTCTCTTTATAGCAATCAGCCCCAGCATTTT.

The chain links TRBV6-6 to TRBJ1-6, with D possibly matching TRBD1 (5 bases). Germline lookup yields CDR1 MNHNY and CDR2 SVGAGI (reference sequence). V gave up 8 bases and J gave up 9 bases, with 20 bases separating them. The CDR3 is made up of 15 amino acids. CDR3 DNA sequence: TGTGCCAGCTTGGGGGGTGTAGAAGGGTCTTCACCCCTCCACTTT. It translates to CASLGGVEGSSPLHF.

This clone was seen a handful of times. The rearrangement links TRBV7-3 to TRBJ2-6; 10 bases align to TRBD1. The V segment lost 5 bases and the J segment 2 bases; nucleotides outside the gene matches: 3. Germline CDR1 is SGHTA and CDR2 is FQGTGA. This CDR3 spans 16 amino acids. In DNA form, the CDR3 reads TGTGCCAGCAGCCGCGGGACAGGGGCTGGGGCCAACGTCCTGACTTTC. Its translation: CASSRGTGAGANVLTF.

J is TRBJ2-7 and V is TRBV6-1; weak D call: TRBD1 (5 bases). Trimming removed 5 bases from V and 3 bases from J, with 8 bases in between. The CDR3 runs 12 residues. CDR1 MNHNS and CDR2 SASEGT come from the germline V gene. The CDR3 region has the DNA TGTGCCAGCAGTAAAGACAGCTACGAGCAGTACTTC. Encoded protein: CASSKDSYEQYF.

The chain employs TRBV10-3 and TRBJ1-2; weak D call: TRBD1 (6 bases). V was trimmed by 4 bases and J by 3 bases, leaving 12 bases between them. CDR3 length: 14 residues. Germline lookup yields CDR1 ENHRY and CDR2 SYGVKD. Here the CDR3 reads CAISGGQPHYGYTF. The CDR3 DNA reads as TGTGCCATCAGTGGGGGACAACCCCACTATGGCTACACCTTC.

The V gene is TRBV4-1, the J gene TRBJ2-1; TRBD2 matches 9 bases. There are 15 residues in the CDR3. J gave up 5 bases and V 2 bases, and 4 bases lay outside the gene matches. Germline V CDR1 and CDR2: MGHRA, YSYEKL. The CDR3 loop reads CASSQRAGGNNEQFF. The DNA of the CDR3 is TGCGCCAGCAGCCAACGGGCGGGGGGGAACAATGAGCAGTTCTTC.

The chain combines TRBV29-1 with TRBJ1-2; D ambiguous. The CDR3 runs 12 residues. Germline V gene sequence: CDR1 SQVTM, CDR2 ANQGSEA. V lost 2 bases and J lost 3, with 7 bases in between. CDR3 sequence: CSVELADYGYTF. The CDR3 DNA follows: TGCAGCGTTGAATTGGCAGACTATGGCTACACCTTC.

This clone was picked up a small number of times. The chain joins TRBV5-6 to TRBJ1-1; TRBD1 agrees at 8 bases. The germline V gene encodes CDR1 SGHDT and CDR2 YYEEEE. Unmatched junction bases numbered 4, after V lost 4 bases and J lost 8 bases. The CDR3 spans 12 residues. Written as DNA, the CDR3 is TGTGCCAGCAGCCCTCGGACAGGGGAAGCTTTCTTT. Residues: CASSPRTGEAFF.

The chain employs TRBV6-5 and TRBJ2-2, with D hard to call. CDR1 is MNHEY and CDR2 is SVGAGI in the germline V gene. V was clipped by 2 bases and J by 4 bases, with 8 bases between them. This CDR3 is built from 14 residues. CDR3 sequence: CASSYGDITGELFF. For the CDR3, the DNA is TGTGCCAGCAGTTACGGAGATATCACCGGGGAGCTGTTTTTT.

The chain carries TRBV6-5 and TRBJ2-7, with 11 bases lining up with TRBD1. From germline, CDR1 is MNHEY and CDR2 SVGAGI. This CDR3 comprises 15 residues. The junction had 12 bases not matched to a gene; V was cut back by 7 bases and J by 7 bases. This chain's CDR3 is CASTSLDRGRLEQYF. For the CDR3, the DNA is TGTGCCAGCACCTCCTTGGACAGGGGGCGTCTAGAGCAGTACTTC.

The sample holds a few counts of this clone. The chain links TRBV19 to TRBJ1-2; D is ambiguous. The V gene lost 8 bases and the J gene lost 0 bases, with 13 bases spanning the gap. CDR3 length: 14 residues. CDR1 LNHDA and CDR2 SQIVND come from the germline V gene (reference sequence). CDR3: CASAPNLANYGYTF. The DNA of the CDR3 is TGTGCCAGTGCACCGAACCTAGCTAACTATGGCTACACCTTC. The full variable domain, with the rest looked up from reference TRBV19 and TRBJ1-2, is DGGITQSPKYLFRKEGQNVTLSCEQNLNHDAMYWYRQDPGQGLRLIYYSQIVNDFQKGDIAEGYSVSREKKESFPLTVTSAQKNPTAFYLCASAPNLANYGYTFGSGTRLTVV.

The V call is TRBV25-1, the J call TRBJ1-1; D is uncertain. Trimming took off 3 bases at V and 0 bases at J, with 8 bases between the two ends. This CDR3 has 14 residues. Germline V gene sequence: CDR1 MGHDK, CDR2 SYGVNS. CDR3 residues: CASSEEALNTEAFF. The CDR3 nucleotides read TGTGCCAGCAGTGAGGAGGCATTGAACACTGAAGCTTTCTTT.

This clone was counted between two and nine times. This sequence joins TRBV5-4 and TRBJ2-7; 8 bases match TRBD2. The CDR3 has 12 residues. Germline V CDR1 and CDR2: SGHNT, YYREEE (reference sequence). Losses at the gene ends were 2 bases for V and 7 bases for J; bases not matched to a gene: 2. The CDR3 DNA reads TGTGCCAGCAGCTTCGAGCGGGGGGAGCAGTACTTC. Translated, it gives CASSFERGEQYF.

The chain uses TRBV29-1 and TRBJ2-3, with D perhaps TRBD1 (6 bases). CDR3 length equals 12 residues. The germline gives CDR1 SQVTM, CDR2 ANQGSEA. V lost 6 bases to trimming and J lost 2 bases, with 9 bases between them. The CDR3 here is CSVGHHTDTQYF. The CDR3 DNA is TGCAGCGTGGGACATCACACAGATACGCAGTATTTT.

Only one count was recorded for this clone. The CDR3 loop is CASSEQGGGANVLTF. The CDR3 bases are TGTGCCAGCAGTGAACAGGGGGGAGGGGCCAACGTCCTGACTTTC. V usage is TRBV2 and J usage is TRBJ2-6, with a possible D match to TRBD1 (7 bases). V was pared by 2 bases and J by 4 bases, with 9 bases between. This CDR3 region has 15 residues. The germline CDR1 and CDR2 sequences are SNHLY and FYNNEI.